This T cell receptor beta chain was found in a study of blood T cell repertoires in COVID-19. Study overall: The United States, Italy and Spain were the sources of the acute and convalescent COVID-19 samples.

Seattle enrolled patients during active infection and tracked them longitudinally. This CDR3 region has 14 residues. Germline V gene lookup returns CDR1 KGHSH and CDR2 LQKENI. V lost 0 bases and J lost 0, with 6 bases in between. Methods used by the authors: Amplification from reference gene primers served as the basis for estimated nucleated cell counts. TCRdb's table, derived via immunoSEQ multiplex PCR, lists solely in-frame clones and lacks some. V and J calls and clone size follow that table, whereas D and trimming were derived from the DNA. This table has 200,000 or so clones, about 93% appearing once.

The rearrangement joins TRBV18 to TRBJ2-7, with D unclear. Sequencing was done on a sample of peripheral blood. This clonotype originated in a man in his sixties with COVID-19, enrolled during active disease. CDR3 nucleotide sequence: TGTGCCAGCTCACCACCCACAGACTCCTACGAGCAGTACTTC. It yields the protein CASSPPTDSYEQYF. Looking up the rest from reference TRBV18 and TRBJ2-7 gives the full variable domain: NAGVMQNPRHLVRRRGQEARLRCSPMKGHSHVYWYRQLPEEGLKFMVYLQKENIIDESGMPKERFSAEFPKEGPSILRIQQVVRGDSAAYFCASSPPTDSYEQYFGPGTRLTVT.